This T cell receptor (beta chain) was profiled in a study of T cell changes during pregnancy in multiple sclerosis. A single count supports this clone. V was cut by 2 bases and J by 10 bases, with 11 bases left in between. This CDR3 has 12 amino acids. Germline-derived CDR1 and CDR2 are MDHEN and SYDVKM. Produced via immunoSEQ multiplex PCR; TCRdb's table is partial and in-frame only. The sample records fewer than 80,000 clones, 85% to 95% being singletons. The V and J genes are TRBV28 and TRBJ1-1; a weak D match, TRBD1 (5 bases). This TCR came from a female donor in good health, enrolled as a control in a pregnancy study. The sample consisted of peripheral blood, taken in the third trimester of pregnancy. The CDR3 here is CASSLGQGGAFF. The CDR3 DNA reads as TGTGCCAGCAGTTTAGGGCAGGGAGGAGCTTTCTTT.